This T cell receptor beta chain is drawn from a study of beta chain features in type 1 diabetes. The overall study: The samples had around 98 million sorted cells examined in all. Findings and limits, study-wide: Among all four CD4+ subsets, Type 1 diabetes patients had TCRB CDR3s that were moderately but significantly shorter. Because the template was cDNA, high-expressing cells might be over-represented.

Details on this clone: The target antigen is unknown. A read error may produce the germline difference seen at one junction end.

The authors reverse transcribed all of the isolated RNA, so sequencing captured expressed TCRB transcripts. TCRdb's table, derived via immunoSEQ multiplex PCR, lists solely in-frame clones and lacks some. The table has approximately 29,000 clones, roughly two thirds seen once. CDR1 and CDR2 from the germline V gene are SSHAT and FNYEAQ (reference sequence). The CDR3 loop spans 13 amino acids. Every single donor gave one heparinised blood draw, and these averaged about 110 mL. Cell sorting via CD45RO/CCR7/CD25/CD127/CD95/CD27 was performed to obtain CD4+ naive, central memory, regulatory and stem cell-like memory cells.

J is TRBJ2-7 and V is TRBV7-7; 10 bases map to TRBD1. The sequence came from a woman in her twenties or thirties with type 1 diabetes. Sequenced input: Tregs from blood. In nucleotides, the CDR3 is TGTGCTAGCAGCTTAGGGACAGGGGACGAGCAGTACTTC. Its protein product is CASSLGTGDEQYF.